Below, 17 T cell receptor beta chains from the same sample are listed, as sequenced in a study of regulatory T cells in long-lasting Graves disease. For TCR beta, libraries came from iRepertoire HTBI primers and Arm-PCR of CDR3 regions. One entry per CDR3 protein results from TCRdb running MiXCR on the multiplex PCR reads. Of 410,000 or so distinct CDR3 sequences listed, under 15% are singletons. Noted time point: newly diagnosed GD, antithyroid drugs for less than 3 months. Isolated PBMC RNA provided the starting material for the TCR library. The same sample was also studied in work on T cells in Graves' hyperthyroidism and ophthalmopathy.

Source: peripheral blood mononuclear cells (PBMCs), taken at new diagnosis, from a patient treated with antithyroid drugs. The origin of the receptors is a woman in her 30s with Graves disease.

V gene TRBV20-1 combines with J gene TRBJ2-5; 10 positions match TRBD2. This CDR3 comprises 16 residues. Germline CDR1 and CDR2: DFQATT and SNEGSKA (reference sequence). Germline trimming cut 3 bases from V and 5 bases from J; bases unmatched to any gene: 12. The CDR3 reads CSARTLAGVWGETQYF. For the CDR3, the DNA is TGCAGTGCTAGGACTCTAGCGGGAGTTTGGGGGGAGACCCAGTACTTC.

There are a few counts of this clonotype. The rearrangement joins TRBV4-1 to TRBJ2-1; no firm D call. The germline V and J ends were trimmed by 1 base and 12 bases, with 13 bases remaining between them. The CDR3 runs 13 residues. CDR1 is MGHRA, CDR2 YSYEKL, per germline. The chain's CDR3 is CASSQVELSWQFF. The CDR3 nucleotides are TGCGCCAGCAGCCAAGTGGAGCTAAGTTGGCAGTTCTTC.

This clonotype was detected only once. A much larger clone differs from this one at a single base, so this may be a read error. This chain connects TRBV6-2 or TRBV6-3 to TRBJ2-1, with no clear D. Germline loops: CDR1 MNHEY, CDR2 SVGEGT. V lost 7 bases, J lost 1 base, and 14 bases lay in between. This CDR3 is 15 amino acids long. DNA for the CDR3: TGTGCCAGCAATGAATGGGCCGTTTCCTACAATGAGCAGTTCTTC. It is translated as CASNEWAVSYNEQFF.

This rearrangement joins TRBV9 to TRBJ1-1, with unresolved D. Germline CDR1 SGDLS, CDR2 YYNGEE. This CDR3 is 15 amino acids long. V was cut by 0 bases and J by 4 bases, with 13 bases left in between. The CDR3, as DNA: TGTGCCAGCAGCGTAGGAATAGGGTCAACCACTGAAGCTTTCTTT. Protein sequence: CASSVGIGSTTEAFF.

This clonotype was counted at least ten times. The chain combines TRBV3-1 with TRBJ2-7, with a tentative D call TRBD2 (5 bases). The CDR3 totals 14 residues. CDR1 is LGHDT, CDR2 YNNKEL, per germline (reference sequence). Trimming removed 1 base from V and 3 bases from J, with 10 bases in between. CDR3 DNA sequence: TGTGCCAGCAGCCAAGCGGGGTCGGGCTACGAGCAGTACTTC. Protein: CASSQAGSGYEQYF.

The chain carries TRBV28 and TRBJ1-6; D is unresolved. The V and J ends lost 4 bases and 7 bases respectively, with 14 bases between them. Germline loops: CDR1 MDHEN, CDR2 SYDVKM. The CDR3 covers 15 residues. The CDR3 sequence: CASSSRGLTNSPLHF. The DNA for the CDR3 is TGTGCCAGCAGTTCCCGCGGACTGACGAATTCACCCCTCCACTTT.

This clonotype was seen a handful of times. The CDR3 sequence is CSVEGAGVTNTGELFF. The CDR3 bases are TGCAGCGTTGAAGGGGCGGGAGTGACGAACACCGGGGAGCTGTTTTTT. This rearrangement joins TRBV29-1 to TRBJ2-2; the match to TRBD2 covers 7 bases. V trimming: 1 base; J trimming: 0 bases; junction bases outside the gene matches: 5. The CDR3 sequence is 16 residues long. Germline V gene data show CDR1 as SQVTM and CDR2 as ANQGSEA.

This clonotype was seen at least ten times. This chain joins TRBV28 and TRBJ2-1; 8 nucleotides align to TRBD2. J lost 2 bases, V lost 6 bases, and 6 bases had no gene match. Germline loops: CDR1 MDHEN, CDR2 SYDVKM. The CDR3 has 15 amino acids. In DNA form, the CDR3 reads TGTGCCAGCAGCCTTACTAGCGGAGCCTACAATGAGCAGTTCTTC. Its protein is CASSLTSGAYNEQFF.

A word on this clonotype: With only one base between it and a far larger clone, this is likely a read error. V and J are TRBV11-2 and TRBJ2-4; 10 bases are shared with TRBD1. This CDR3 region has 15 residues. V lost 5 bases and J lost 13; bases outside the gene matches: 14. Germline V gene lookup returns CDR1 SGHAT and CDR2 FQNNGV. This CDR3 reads CASSPGTGAYNEQYF. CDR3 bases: TGTGCCAGCAGCCCCGGGACAGGGGCCTACAATGAGCAGTACTTC.

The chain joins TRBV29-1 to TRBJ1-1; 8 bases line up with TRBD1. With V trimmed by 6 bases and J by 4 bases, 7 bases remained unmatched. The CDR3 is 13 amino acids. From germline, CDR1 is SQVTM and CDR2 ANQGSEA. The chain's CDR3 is CSVVQGAGTEAFF. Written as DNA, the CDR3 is TGCAGCGTCGTGCAGGGGGCTGGCACTGAAGCTTTCTTT.

The CDR3 DNA reads TGCGCCAGCAGCGAGTCCGGGTTGGTCTCTGGAAACACCATATATTTT. Protein sequence: CASSESGLVSGNTIYF. This rearrangement joins TRBV5-1 to TRBJ1-3; D is unclear. Germline V gives CDR1 SGHRS, CDR2 YFSETQ. The germline V and J ends were trimmed by 4 bases and 0 bases, with 14 bases remaining between them. This CDR3 is 16 amino acids long.

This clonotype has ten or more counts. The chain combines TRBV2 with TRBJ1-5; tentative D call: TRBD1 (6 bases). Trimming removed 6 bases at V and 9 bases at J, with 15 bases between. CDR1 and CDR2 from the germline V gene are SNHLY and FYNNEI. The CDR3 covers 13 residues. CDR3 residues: CASRSTGEWPQHF. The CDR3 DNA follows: TGTGCCAGCAGGTCGACAGGCGAATGGCCCCAGCATTTT. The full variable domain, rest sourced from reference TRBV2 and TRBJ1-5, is EPEVTQTPSHQVTQMGQEVILRCVPISNHLYFYWYRQILGQKVEFLVSFYNNEISEKSEIFDDQFSVERPDGSNFTLKIRSTKLEDSAMYFCASRSTGEWPQHFGDGTRLSIL.

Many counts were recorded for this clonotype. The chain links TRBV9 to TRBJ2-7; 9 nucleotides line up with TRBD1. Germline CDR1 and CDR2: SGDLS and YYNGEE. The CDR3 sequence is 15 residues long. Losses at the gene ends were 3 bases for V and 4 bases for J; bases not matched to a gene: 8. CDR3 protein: CASSATAGQGYEQYF. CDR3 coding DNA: TGTGCCAGCAGCGCGACCGCGGGACAGGGTTACGAGCAGTACTTC.

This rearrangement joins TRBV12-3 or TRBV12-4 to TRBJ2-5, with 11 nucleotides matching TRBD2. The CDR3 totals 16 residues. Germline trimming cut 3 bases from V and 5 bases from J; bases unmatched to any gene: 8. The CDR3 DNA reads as TGTGCCAGCAGTTTTTTAGCGGGAGGGCCCGAGGAGACCCAGTACTTC. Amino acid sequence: CASSFLAGGPEETQYF.

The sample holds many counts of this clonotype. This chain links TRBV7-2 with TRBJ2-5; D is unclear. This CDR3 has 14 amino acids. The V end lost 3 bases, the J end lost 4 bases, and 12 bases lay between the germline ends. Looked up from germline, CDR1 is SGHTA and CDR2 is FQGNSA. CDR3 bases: TGTGCCAGCAGCTTTATATCAGCTACAGAGACCCAGTACTTC. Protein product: CASSFISATETQYF. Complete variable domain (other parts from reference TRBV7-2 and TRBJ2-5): GAGVSQSPSNKVTEKGKDVELRCDPISGHTALYWYRQSLGQGLEFLIYFQGNSAPDKSGLPSDRFSAERTGGSVSTLTIQRTQQEDSAVYLCASSFISATETQYFGPGTRLLVL.

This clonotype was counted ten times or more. Here the CDR3 reads CASSPIRTGGTEAFF. The CDR3 DNA is TGTGCCAGCAGCCCAATCCGGACAGGGGGAACTGAAGCTTTCTTT. The chain uses TRBV12-3 or TRBV12-4 and TRBJ1-1, with 10 bases that match TRBD1. The CDR3 length is 15 residues. V lost 6 bases, J lost 5 bases, and 9 bases stayed unmatched.

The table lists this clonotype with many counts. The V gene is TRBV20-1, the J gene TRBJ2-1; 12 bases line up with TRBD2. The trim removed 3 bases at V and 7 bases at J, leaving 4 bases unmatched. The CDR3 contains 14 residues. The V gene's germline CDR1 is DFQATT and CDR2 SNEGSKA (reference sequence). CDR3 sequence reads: CSARTTSGSNEQFF. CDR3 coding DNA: TGCAGTGCTAGGACGACTAGCGGGAGTAATGAGCAGTTCTTC.